This TCR beta chain was observed in a study of T cells in Graves' hyperthyroidism and ophthalmopathy. Amplification of TCR beta CDR3 regions was performed using RNA transcripts as template. The HTBI primer set served for first-round RT-PCR of the TCR CDR3. TCRdb ran MiXCR on the multiplex PCR reads and lists one entry per CDR3 protein. The sample includes 640,000 or so distinct CDR3 sequences, 14% of them seen just once. This clonotype was detected only a few times. Its antigen is unknown. Findings and caveats of the study: Using 13 V-J features, a model discriminated ophthalmopathy from stable hyperthyroidism. The majority of expanded thyroid clonotypes above 0.001 also appeared in blood.

V was pared by 4 bases and J by 2 bases, with 4 bases of the junction left unmatched. This CDR3 is 14 amino acids long. Germline V gene sequence: CDR1 KGHDR, CDR2 SFDVKD. PBMCs came from 10 ml fresh peripheral blood. The chain couples TRBV24-1 to TRBJ2-7; 7 nucleotides match TRBD1. The sequenced sample consisted of blood. This receptor was taken from a woman aged 18-30 years with Graves' ophthalmopathy. The CDR3 nucleotides read TGTGCCACCAGTGAAGCTGGGACAGCCTACGAGCAGTACTTC. Its protein is CATSEAGTAYEQYF.